A single sample gave rise to the 5 T cell receptor beta chains below, sequenced in a study of PD-1 blockade in mismatch repair-deficient tumors. The data were produced by immunoSEQ multiplex PCR, yet TCRdb's version contains in-frame clones alone and is incomplete. The repertoire consists of some 120,000 clones, with around 83% occurring once and the leading ten covering about 14%. This material consisted of peripheral blood, taken 44 weeks after starting pembrolizumab. The source of these receptors is an adult with mismatch repair-deficient cancer.

V gene TRBV2 combines with J gene TRBJ2-3, with a possible D match to TRBD1 (5 bases). Germline CDR1 is SNHLY and CDR2 is FYNNEI. The germline V and J ends were trimmed by 4 bases and 0 bases, with 17 bases remaining between them. This CDR3 comprises 17 residues. CDR3 DNA: TGTGCCAGCAGTGCCACGACAGTCAGTGGGAGCACAGATACGCAGTATTTT. It yields the protein CASSATTVSGSTDTQYF.

The V and J genes are TRBV28 and TRBJ1-4; D gene ambiguous. There are 16 residues in the CDR3. From germline, CDR1 is MDHEN and CDR2 SYDVKM. V was clipped by 2 bases and J by 0 bases, with 10 bases between them. CDR3 sequence reads: CASSLGQAATNEKLFF. CDR3 DNA: TGTGCCAGCAGTTTAGGGCAGGCTGCAACTAATGAAAAACTGTTTTTT.

This clone came up once. The chain couples TRBV28 to TRBJ1-2; a weak D match, TRBD1 (6 bases). V dropped 10 bases and J dropped 4 bases, with 16 bases sitting between them. This CDR3 is 13 amino acids long. Germline CDR1 MDHEN, CDR2 SYDVKM. CDR3 in DNA: TGTGCCATCCGCCGGGGGCGTACCTATGGCTACACCTTC. Its protein product is CAIRRGRTYGYTF.

The chain has TRBV28 and TRBJ2-5; D ambiguous. V was trimmed by 4 bases and J by 4 bases, leaving 10 bases between them. The CDR3 totals 13 residues. Germline CDR1 is MDHEN and CDR2 is SYDVKM. CDR3 protein: CASSYMDGETQYF. In DNA form, the CDR3 reads TGTGCCAGCAGTTATATGGACGGAGAGACCCAGTACTTC.

The V and J genes are TRBV14 and TRBJ2-7; TRBD1 agrees at 7 bases. The CDR3 spans 14 residues. The V and J ends lost 4 bases and 0 bases, in that order; junction bases with no gene match: 3. Germline CDR1 SGHDN, CDR2 FVKESK. The CDR3 nucleotides are TGTGCCAGCAGCCTTACAGGGGACTCCTACGAGCAGTACTTC. This sequence encodes CASSLTGDSYEQYF. Supplemented by reference TRBV14 and TRBJ2-7, the full variable domain reads EAGVTQFPSHSVIEKGQTVTLRCDPISGHDNLYWYRRVMGKEIKFLLHFVKESKQDESGMPNNRFLAERTGGTYSTLKVQPAELEDSGVYFCASSLTGDSYEQYFGPGTRLTVT.